This TCR beta chain was found in a study of blood T cells in healthy people across ages. Study results and caveats: Expanded clonotype shifts may have been confounded, as the donors had an unknown CMV status.

With respect to this clonotype: Its antigen is currently unknown.

Using a J-beta primer mix together with a sample-barcoded 5' primer, a second PCR was run for roughly 6 to 12 cycles. TCRdb passed the 5' RACE reads through MiXCR, listing each CDR3 protein once. The sample includes about 680,000 distinct CDR3 sequences, 49% seen only once; the top ten take 30% to 35%. Peripheral blood, about 10 milliliters per donor, was collected. Germline trimming cut 5 bases from V and 0 bases from J; bases unmatched to any gene: 6. CDR3 length: 16 amino acids. The germline V gene encodes CDR1 SGHTA and CDR2 FQGNSA. The rearrangement uses TRBV7-2 and TRBJ2-7; 11 nucleotides agree with TRBD2. The sequencing input was blood. This TCR was recovered from a woman aged 55-70 years in good health. The CDR3 nucleotides read TGTGCCAGCAGCCCACCCCTAGCGGGAGGCTCCTACGAGCAGTACTTC. Translation gives CASSPPLAGGSYEQYF. The full variable domain, its missing parts supplied by reference TRBV7-2 and TRBJ2-7, is GAGVSQSPSNKVTEKGKDVELRCDPISGHTALYWYRQSLGQGLEFLIYFQGNSAPDKSGLPSDRFSAERTGGSVSTLTIQRTQQEDSAVYLCASSPPLAGGSYEQYFGPGTRLTVT.